This entry describes one TCR beta chain. Antigen: not known. CD3+CD4+ and CD3+CD8+ cells were FACS-sorted from thawed unstimulated PBMCs. Repertoires were generated with immunoSEQ multiplex PCR, while TCRdb's copy carries only in-frame clones and drops some. The table has roughly 120,000 clones, 90% seen once. This sample was taken from a study of T cell clones after liver transplantation. Study background: Three of the eight recipients were HCV-positive; the rest had non-autoimmune, non-viral transplant indications. Draws occurred before transplant, before withdrawal, and after complete or failed withdrawal.

This CDR3 region has 13 residues. The V and J ends lost 0 bases and 5 bases respectively, with 7 bases between them. Looked up from germline, CDR1 is SGHTA and CDR2 is FQGTGA. Study outcomes and limitations: Post-transplant time points were not standardized, so conclusions are preliminary.

The genes are TRBV7-3 and TRBJ2-5; no firm D call. This specimen consisted of CD4+ T cells from blood, obtained 12 months after liver transplant. This TCR came from a human patient who received a liver transplant. Among the T cells, some may be from the graft donor. CDR3 bases: TGTGCCAGCAGCTTAACGTGGGCCGAGACCCAGTACTTC. This sequence encodes CASSLTWAETQYF.